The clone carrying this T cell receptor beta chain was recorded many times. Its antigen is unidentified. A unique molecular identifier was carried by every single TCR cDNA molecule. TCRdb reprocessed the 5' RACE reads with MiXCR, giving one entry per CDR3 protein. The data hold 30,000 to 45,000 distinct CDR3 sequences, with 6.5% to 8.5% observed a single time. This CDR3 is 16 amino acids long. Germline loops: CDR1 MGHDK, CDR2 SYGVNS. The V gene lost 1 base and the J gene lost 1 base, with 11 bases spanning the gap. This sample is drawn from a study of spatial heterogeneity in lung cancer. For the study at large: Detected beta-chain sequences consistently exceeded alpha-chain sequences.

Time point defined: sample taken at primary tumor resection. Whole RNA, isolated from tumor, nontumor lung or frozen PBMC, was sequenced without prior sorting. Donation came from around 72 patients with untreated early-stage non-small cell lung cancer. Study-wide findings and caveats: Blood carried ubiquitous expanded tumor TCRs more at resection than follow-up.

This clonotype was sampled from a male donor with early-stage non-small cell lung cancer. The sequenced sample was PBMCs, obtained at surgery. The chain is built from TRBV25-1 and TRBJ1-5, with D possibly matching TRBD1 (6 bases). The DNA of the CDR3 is TGTGCCAGCAGTGAATCTGGGGGGCGAAGCAATCAGCCCCAGCATTTT. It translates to CASSESGGRSNQPQHF.